This T cell receptor (beta chain) was profiled in a study of CD8 T cells in ankylosing spondylitis. Study-level findings and limits: Disease-linked clones reportedly concentrated significantly in matched ankylosing spondylitis synovial fluid.

Comment on this clonotype: Its antigen is not identified.

A single record per CDR3 protein comes from TCRdb applying MiXCR to the 5' RACE reads. Counted here are 200,000 to 250,000 distinct CDR3 sequences, around 24% occurring once; the ten biggest clones make up roughly 6.7%. Trimming took 1 base from V and 3 from J, leaving 7 bases between them. CDR3 length: 13 residues. Per germline, CDR1 LGHDT and CDR2 YNNKEL (reference sequence). The receptor was derived from a male donor with ankylosing spondylitis or in good health (not recorded which). Specimen: blood, either unsorted or a sorted T cell fraction (not recorded which). This rearrangement joins TRBV3-1 to TRBJ2-7; D gene ambiguous. This CDR3 reads CASSQALSYEQYF. The CDR3 region has the DNA TGTGCCAGCAGCCAAGCTCTCAGCTACGAGCAGTACTTC.